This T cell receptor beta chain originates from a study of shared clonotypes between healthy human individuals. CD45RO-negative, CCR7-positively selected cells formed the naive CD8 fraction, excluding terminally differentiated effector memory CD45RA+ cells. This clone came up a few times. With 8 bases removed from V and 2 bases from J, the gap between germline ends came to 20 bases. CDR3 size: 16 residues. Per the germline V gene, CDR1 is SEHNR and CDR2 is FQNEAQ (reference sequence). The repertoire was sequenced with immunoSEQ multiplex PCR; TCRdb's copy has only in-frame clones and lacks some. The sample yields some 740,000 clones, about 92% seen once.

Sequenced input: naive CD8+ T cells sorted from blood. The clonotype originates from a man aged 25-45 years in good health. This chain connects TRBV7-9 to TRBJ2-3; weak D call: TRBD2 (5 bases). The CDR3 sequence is CASPPLRTPHTDTQYF. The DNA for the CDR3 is TGTGCCAGCCCCCCGCTGCGGACTCCCCACACAGATACGCAGTATTTT.